Below are 24 T cell receptor beta chains sequenced from a single sample in a study of blood T cell repertoires in COVID-19. Repertoires were generated with immunoSEQ multiplex PCR, while TCRdb's copy carries only in-frame clones and drops some. Seen here are some 33,000 clones, about 88% observed once, and the top ten hold around 2.5%. Source material: peripheral blood. All receptors come from a human donor in a cohort sampled during active COVID-19.

The rearrangement uses TRBV28 and TRBJ2-5; TRBD1 might be the D (6 bases). Trimming cost V 4 bases and J 1 base, with 13 bases left between them. Germline values: CDR1 MDHEN, CDR2 SYDVKM. This CDR3 spans 15 amino acids. DNA of the CDR3: TGTGCCAGCAGTTCGCCACAGGGACCCCAAGAGACCCAGTACTTC. It translates to CASSSPQGPQETQYF.

This clone was picked up one time. The chain has TRBV9 and TRBJ2-1; 7 bases are a match to TRBD1. In germline, CDR1 is SGDLS, CDR2 YYNGEE. The V gene end was trimmed by 0 bases and the J gene end by 4 bases; junction bases not matched to a gene: 7. The CDR3 loop spans 16 amino acids. This CDR3 reads CASSVGGGPNYNEQFF. The DNA of the CDR3 is TGTGCCAGCAGCGTAGGAGGGGGCCCCAATTACAATGAGCAGTTCTTC.

V is TRBV15 and J is TRBJ2-5; weak D call: TRBD1 (6 bases). The germline CDR1 and CDR2 sequences are LNHNV and YYDKDF (reference sequence). The V and J ends lost 3 bases and 3 bases respectively, with 11 bases between them. The CDR3 has 14 amino acids. DNA of the CDR3: TGTGCCACCAGCAGCGGGACATCTAAAGAGACCCAGTACTTC. It yields the protein CATSSGTSKETQYF. Based on the CDR3 plus reference TRBV15 and TRBJ2-5, the full variable domain is DAMVIQNPRYQVTQFGKPVTLSCSQTLNHNVMYWYQQKSSQAPKLLFHYYDKDFNNEADTPDNFQSRRPNTSFCFLDIRSPGLGDTAMYLCATSSGTSKETQYFGPGTRLLVL.

This sequence joins TRBV6-1 and TRBJ2-1; 8 nucleotides match TRBD1. The CDR3 contains 14 residues. Germline loops: CDR1 MNHNS, CDR2 SASEGT. V shed 3 bases, J shed 8 bases, and the junction held 6 bases outside the gene matches. CDR3 nucleotide sequence: TGTGCCAGCAGTGAGGGACAGGAAAACTATGAGCAGTTCTTC. Translating gives CASSEGQENYEQFF.

The chain joins TRBV4-1 to TRBJ2-6; D gene ambiguous. V dropped 0 bases and J dropped 2 bases, with 11 bases sitting between them. CDR3 length: 17 amino acids. Germline CDR1 MGHRA, CDR2 YSYEKL. CDR3 sequence reads: CASSQDFFTTGANVLTF. The CDR3 coding sequence is TGCGCCAGCAGCCAAGATTTTTTTACAACTGGGGCCAACGTCCTGACTTTC.

The chain has TRBV5-6 and TRBJ2-5; D might be TRBD1 (7 bases). CDR1 is SGHDT, CDR2 YYEEEE, per germline. The CDR3 extends over 13 amino acids. Trimming shortened V by 2 bases and J by 4 bases, and 9 bases separated the two germline ends. CDR3: CASSFRGVETQYF. The CDR3 coding sequence is TGTGCCAGCAGCTTCAGGGGGGTAGAGACCCAGTACTTC.

The J gene is TRBJ2-7, the V gene TRBV7-9; 8 bases fit TRBD1. CDR3 length: 16 residues. Trimming removed 2 bases from V and 0 bases from J; junction bases left unmatched: 6. The germline CDR1 and CDR2 sequences are SEHNR and FQNEAQ (reference sequence). This CDR3 is CASSLRVTGVSYEQYF. CDR3 nucleotide sequence: TGTGCCAGCAGCTTAAGGGTGACAGGGGTCTCCTACGAGCAGTACTTC.

The CDR3, as DNA: TGCGCCAGCACCCTCGGGTCGCTTTATAATGAGCAGTTCTTC. As protein: CASTLGSLYNEQFF. V usage is TRBV5-1 and J usage is TRBJ2-1; D ambiguous. Trimming left V 6 bases short and J 7 bases short, with 17 bases between. Germline CDR1 is SGHRS and CDR2 is YFSETQ. The CDR3 is 14 amino acids.

The chain has TRBV5-1 and TRBJ2-3; D not resolved. Trimming removed 2 bases from V and 1 base from J, with 14 bases in between. Germline CDR1 is SGHRS and CDR2 is YFSETQ. The CDR3 length is 16 residues. CDR3 amino acids: CASSFHGTAGTDTQYF. The DNA for the CDR3 is TGCGCCAGCAGCTTTCACGGAACGGCGGGCACAGATACGCAGTATTTT.

The chain has TRBV6-5 and TRBJ2-5; 10 bases fit TRBD2. CDR3 size: 15 residues. Germline CDR1 and CDR2: MNHEY and SVGAGI. The trim removed 2 bases at V and 0 bases at J, leaving 0 bases unmatched. The CDR3 reads CASSYLAGDQETQYF. CDR3 DNA sequence: TGTGCCAGCAGTTACCTAGCGGGGGACCAAGAGACCCAGTACTTC.

V is TRBV10-1 and J is TRBJ2-5, with a possible D match to TRBD1 (7 bases). Germline V lookup: CDR1 WNHNN, CDR2 SYGVQD (reference sequence). Deletions cut 4 bases from V and 6 bases from J, with 21 bases between. CDR3 length equals 16 residues. This CDR3 is CASSGGLGGGEKTQYF. DNA of the CDR3: TGCGCCAGCAGTGGGGGTTTAGGAGGGGGCGAGAAGACCCAGTACTTC.

J is TRBJ2-1 and V is TRBV10-3; 13 nucleotides match TRBD2. Germline-derived CDR1 and CDR2 are ENHRY and SYGVKD. The length of the CDR3 is 15 residues. V gave up 4 bases and J gave up 7 bases; unmatched junction bases: 4. CDR3 residues: CAISGWGLAGNEQFF. The CDR3 nucleotides are TGTGCCATCAGTGGATGGGGACTAGCGGGGAATGAGCAGTTCTTC.

The rearrangement links TRBV27 to TRBJ1-5, with D hard to call. The CDR3 has 16 amino acids. V was pared by 5 bases and J by 5 bases, with 19 bases between. Germline CDR1 and CDR2: MNHEY and SMNVEV (reference sequence). CDR3 nucleotide sequence: TGTGCCAGCAGTCCCAAACTCATCCGGTTGCATCAGCCCCAGCATTTT. Amino acids: CASSPKLIRLHQPQHF.

The CDR3 DNA reads as TGTGCCAGCAGTGGGGACAGGGAGGTTGAAGCTTTCTTT. Translation gives CASSGDREVEAFF. V usage is TRBV2 and J usage is TRBJ1-1; 9 bases map to TRBD1. The CDR3 is 13 amino acids. The germline CDR1 and CDR2 sequences are SNHLY and FYNNEI. J was trimmed by 7 bases and V by 4 bases; bases with no gene match: 4. Filled out from reference TRBV2 and TRBJ1-1, the complete variable domain reads EPEVTQTPSHQVTQMGQEVILRCVPISNHLYFYWYRQILGQKVEFLVSFYNNEISEKSEIFDDQFSVERPDGSNFTLKIRSTKLEDSAMYFCASSGDREVEAFFGQGTRLTVV.

This chain connects TRBV1 to TRBJ2-3; the D call of TRBD2 is as the table states it, not checked on the DNA. TRBV1 constitutes a pseudogene. The CDR3 contains 18 residues. CDR3 DNA sequence: TGCACCAGCAGCCAAGATAGGAAAGCGGGGGGTTCCACAGATACGCAGTATTTT. It specifies CTSSQDRKAGGSTDTQYF.

In its sample, this clone was seen a few times. V is TRBV5-1 and J is TRBJ1-6, with no clear D. The V gene's germline CDR1 is SGHRS and CDR2 YFSETQ. V was clipped by 1 base and J by 8 bases, with 7 bases between them. This CDR3 contains 13 residues. In DNA form, the CDR3 reads TGCGCCAGCAGCTTGAAGTCAGATTCACCCCTCCACTTT. It encodes CASSLKSDSPLHF.

The chain combines TRBV4-1 with TRBJ2-7; D perhaps matches TRBD2 (5 bases). Germline CDR1 reads MGHRA; CDR2 reads YSYEKL. CDR3 length equals 12 residues. V lost 0 bases, J lost 6 bases, and 6 bases lay in between. In DNA, the CDR3 is TGCGCCAGCAGCCAAGATCGGGGCGAGCAGTACTTC. It codes for CASSQDRGEQYF.

The chain combines TRBV7-2 with TRBJ2-1, with 8 bases matching TRBD2. Germline V gene lookup returns CDR1 SGHTA and CDR2 FQGNSA. V trimming: 10 bases; J trimming: 3 bases; junction bases outside the gene matches: 5. CDR3 length: 13 residues. The CDR3 spells CANQRGYYNEQFF. CDR3 sequence (DNA): TGTGCCAACCAGCGGGGGTACTACAATGAGCAGTTCTTC. Based on the CDR3 plus reference TRBV7-2 and TRBJ2-1, the full variable domain is GAGVSQSPSNKVTEKGKDVELRCDPISGHTALYWYRQSLGQGLEFLIYFQGNSAPDKSGLPSDRFSAERTGGSVSTLTIQRTQQEDSAVYLCANQRGYYNEQFFGPGTRLTVL.

The V gene is TRBV9, the J gene TRBJ1-1; possible D gene TRBD1, 6 bases. Trimming stripped 10 bases from V and 5 bases from J, with 9 bases between. The CDR3 consists of 10 residues. Germline-derived CDR1 and CDR2 are SGDLS and YYNGEE. The DNA of the CDR3 is TGTGCCCAAGGGACAACTGAAGCTTTCTTT. The encoded protein is CAQGTTEAFF.

The chain employs TRBV5-4 and TRBJ2-1; weak D call: TRBD2 (6 bases). Trimming pared 3 bases from V and 2 bases from J, leaving 6 bases between. The CDR3 has 13 amino acids. The germline gives CDR1 SGHNT, CDR2 YYREEE (reference sequence). The CDR3 spells CASSWRAYNEQFF. The CDR3 nucleotides read TGTGCCAGCAGCTGGAGGGCCTACAATGAGCAGTTCTTC.

This chain links TRBV6-2 or TRBV6-3 with TRBJ2-7; D remains unclear. In germline, CDR1 is MNHEY, CDR2 SVGEGT. V was trimmed by 5 bases and J by 1 base, leaving 6 bases between them. The CDR3 extends over 12 amino acids. CDR3 amino acids: CASSQASYEQYF. CDR3 in DNA: TGTGCCAGCAGTCAGGCGTCCTACGAGCAGTACTTC.

V is TRBV20-1 and J is TRBJ2-1, with a weak D call TRBD2 (6 bases). The CDR3 is 11 amino acids. Trimming left V 1 base short and J 9 bases short, with 7 bases between. The V gene's germline CDR1 is DFQATT and CDR2 SNEGSKA (reference sequence). CDR3 nucleotides: TGCAGTGCTAGAGGGACTATTGAGCAGTTCTTC. The encoded protein is CSARGTIEQFF.

The V gene is TRBV6-5, the J gene TRBJ2-7; D possibly corresponds to TRBD2 (6 bases). The CDR3 totals 15 residues. V was pared by 5 bases and J by 0 bases, with 14 bases between. From germline, CDR1 is MNHEY and CDR2 SVGAGI. CDR3 in amino acids: CASSPSGVSSYEQYF. CDR3 sequence (DNA): TGTGCCAGCAGTCCGTCGGGGGTTAGCTCCTACGAGCAGTACTTC.

The gene calls are TRBV4-1 and TRBJ2-1; D is perhaps TRBD2 (6 bases). The germline V and J ends were trimmed by 8 bases and 0 bases, with 11 bases remaining between them. This CDR3 spans 14 amino acids. Germline V gene sequence: CDR1 MGHRA, CDR2 YSYEKL. CDR3 bases: TGCGCCAGCGCCCGGGGGAGCTCCTACAATGAGCAGTTCTTC. It specifies CASARGSSYNEQFF.